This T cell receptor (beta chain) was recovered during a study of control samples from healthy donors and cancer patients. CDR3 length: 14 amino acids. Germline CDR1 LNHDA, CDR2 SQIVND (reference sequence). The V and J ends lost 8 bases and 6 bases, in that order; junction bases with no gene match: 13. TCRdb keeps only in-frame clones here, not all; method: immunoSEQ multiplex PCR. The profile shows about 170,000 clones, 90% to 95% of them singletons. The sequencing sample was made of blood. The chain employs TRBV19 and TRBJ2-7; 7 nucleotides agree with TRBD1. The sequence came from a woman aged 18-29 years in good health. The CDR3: CASRRQGDSGEQYF. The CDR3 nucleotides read TGTGCCAGTCGAAGACAGGGCGATTCGGGCGAGCAGTACTTC. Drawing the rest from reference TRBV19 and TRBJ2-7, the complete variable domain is DGGITQSPKYLFRKEGQNVTLSCEQNLNHDAMYWYRQDPGQGLRLIYYSQIVNDFQKGDIAEGYSVSREKKESFPLTVTSAQKNPTAFYLCASRRQGDSGEQYFGPGTRLTVT.